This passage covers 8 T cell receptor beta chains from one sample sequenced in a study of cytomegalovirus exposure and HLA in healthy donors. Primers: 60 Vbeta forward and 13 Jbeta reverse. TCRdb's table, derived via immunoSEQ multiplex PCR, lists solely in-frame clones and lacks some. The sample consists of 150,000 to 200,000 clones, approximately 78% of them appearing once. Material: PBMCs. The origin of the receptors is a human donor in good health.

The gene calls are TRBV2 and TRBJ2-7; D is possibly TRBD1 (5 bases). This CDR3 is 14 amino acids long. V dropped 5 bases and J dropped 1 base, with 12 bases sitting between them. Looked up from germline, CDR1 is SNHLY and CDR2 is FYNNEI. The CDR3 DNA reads TGTGCCAGCAGTACTACAGGCCAATCCTACGAGCAGTACTTC. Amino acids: CASSTTGQSYEQYF.

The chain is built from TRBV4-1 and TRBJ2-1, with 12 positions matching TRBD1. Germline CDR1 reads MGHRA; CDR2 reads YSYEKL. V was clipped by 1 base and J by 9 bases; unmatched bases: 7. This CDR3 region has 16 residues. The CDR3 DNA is TGCGCCAGCAGCCAAGCCGGGACAGGGGGCTGGGGTGAGCAGTTCTTC. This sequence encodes CASSQAGTGGWGEQFF.

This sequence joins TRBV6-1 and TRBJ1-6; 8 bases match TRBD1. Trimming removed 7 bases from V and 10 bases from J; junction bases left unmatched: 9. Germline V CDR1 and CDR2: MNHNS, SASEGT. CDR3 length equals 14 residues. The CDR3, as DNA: TGTGCCAGCACTTGGACAGGGAGTAGATCACCCCTCCACTTT. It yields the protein CASTWTGSRSPLHF.

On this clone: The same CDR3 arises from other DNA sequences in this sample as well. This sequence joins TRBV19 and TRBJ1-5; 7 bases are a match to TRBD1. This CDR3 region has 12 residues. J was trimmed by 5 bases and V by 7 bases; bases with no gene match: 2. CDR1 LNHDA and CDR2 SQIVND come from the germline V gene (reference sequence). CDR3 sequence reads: CASTTGDQPQHF. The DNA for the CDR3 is TGTGCCAGTACCACAGGGGATCAGCCCCAGCATTTT.

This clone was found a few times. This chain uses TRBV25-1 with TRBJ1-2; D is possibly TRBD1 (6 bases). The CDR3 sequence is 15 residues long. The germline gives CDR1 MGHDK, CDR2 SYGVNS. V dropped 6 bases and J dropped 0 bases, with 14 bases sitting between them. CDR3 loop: CASRGAGRANYGYTF. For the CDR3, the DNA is TGTGCCAGCAGGGGGGCCGGCCGAGCTAACTATGGCTACACCTTC.

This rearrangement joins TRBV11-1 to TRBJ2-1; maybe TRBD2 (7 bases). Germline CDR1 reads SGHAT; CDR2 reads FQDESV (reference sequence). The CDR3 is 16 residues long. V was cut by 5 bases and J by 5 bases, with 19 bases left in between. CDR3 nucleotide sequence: TGTGCCAGCAGCCACAGTTGGGGGGGCCTAGACAATGAGCAGTTCTTC. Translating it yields CASSHSWGGLDNEQFF.

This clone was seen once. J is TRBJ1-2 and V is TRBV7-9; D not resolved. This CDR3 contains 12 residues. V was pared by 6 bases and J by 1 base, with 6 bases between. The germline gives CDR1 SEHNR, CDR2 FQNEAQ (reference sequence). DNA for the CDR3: TGTGCCAGCAGTGGACTTAACTATGGCTACACCTTC. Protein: CASSGLNYGYTF.

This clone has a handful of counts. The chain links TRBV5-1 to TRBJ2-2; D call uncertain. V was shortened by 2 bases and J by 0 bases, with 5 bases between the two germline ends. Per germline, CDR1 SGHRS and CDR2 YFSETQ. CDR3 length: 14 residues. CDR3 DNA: TGCGCCAGCAGCTTACAAACGAACACCGGGGAGCTGTTTTTT. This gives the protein CASSLQTNTGELFF. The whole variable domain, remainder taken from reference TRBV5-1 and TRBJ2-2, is KAGVTQTPRYLIKTRGQQVTLSCSPISGHRSVSWYQQTPGQGLQFLFEYFSETQRNKGNFPGRFSGRQFSNSRSEMNVSTLELGDSALYLCASSLQTNTGELFFGEGSRLTVL.